The next 16 T cell receptor beta chains were all read from a single sample in a study of blood T cell repertoires in COVID-19. Measured with immunoSEQ multiplex PCR; TCRdb has only the in-frame clones, and not every one. The sample lists some 450,000 clones, about nine tenths occurring once. The specimen sequenced was peripheral blood. The source of these receptors is a woman in her forties or fifties with COVID-19, enrolled during active disease.

Only a few counts were recorded for this clone. The gene calls are TRBV19 and TRBJ2-1; D is unresolved. CDR3 length: 15 amino acids. Germline V gene sequence: CDR1 LNHDA, CDR2 SQIVND (reference sequence). Trimming pared 4 bases from V and 0 bases from J, leaving 10 bases between. In DNA, the CDR3 is TGTGCCAGTAGTACCCGACGGAGCTCCTACAATGAGCAGTTCTTC. It yields the protein CASSTRRSSYNEQFF.

This clone was counted between two and nine times. J is TRBJ2-5 and V is TRBV7-9; tentative D call: TRBD2 (6 bases). Germline assignment: CDR1 SEHNR and CDR2 FQNEAQ (reference sequence). Trimming pared 5 bases from V and 7 bases from J, leaving 14 bases between. The CDR3 loop spans 13 amino acids. The CDR3 DNA reads as TGTGCCAGCAGCCGAGACCTGGGAGGGACCCAGTACTTC. It encodes CASSRDLGGTQYF. The whole variable domain, filled in from reference TRBV7-9 and TRBJ2-5, reads DTGVSQNPRHKITKRGQNVTFRCDPISEHNRLYWYRQTLGQGPEFLTYFQNEAQLEKSRLLSDRFSAERPKGSFSTLEIQRTEQGDSAMYLCASSRDLGGTQYFGPGTRLLVL.

The CDR3: CASSVVPQGLGTDTQYF. As DNA, the CDR3 is TGTGCCAGTAGTGTCGTTCCACAGGGGTTGGGCACAGATACGCAGTATTTT. The rearrangement uses TRBV19 and TRBJ2-3; the match to TRBD1 covers 7 bases. Germline V lookup: CDR1 LNHDA, CDR2 SQIVND (reference sequence). CDR3 length: 17 residues. V dropped 5 bases and J dropped 1; count of bases not matched to a gene: 12.

There are a few counts of this clone. The V call is TRBV7-6, the J call TRBJ1-5; a possible D gene is TRBD1 (6 bases). Germline values: CDR1 SGHVS, CDR2 FNYEAQ. The V end was cut by 0 bases, the J end by 0 bases, with 12 bases between. The CDR3 runs 17 residues. CDR3 protein: CASSLAGGPYSNQPQHF. The CDR3 DNA reads TGTGCCAGCAGCTTAGCGGGGGGGCCTTATAGCAATCAGCCCCAGCATTTT.

The rearrangement uses TRBV2 and TRBJ1-2, with D perhaps matching TRBD1 (5 bases). V was clipped by 5 bases and J by 2 bases, with 12 bases between them. The germline CDR1 and CDR2 sequences are SNHLY and FYNNEI. This CDR3 has 14 amino acids. The CDR3 is CASSFPTGNYGYTF. CDR3 nucleotides: TGTGCCAGCAGTTTCCCAACAGGAAACTATGGCTACACCTTC.

The rearrangement links TRBV29-1 to TRBJ2-7; D perhaps matches TRBD2 (6 bases). Germline assignment: CDR1 SQVTM and CDR2 ANQGSEA. The CDR3 sequence is 12 residues long. V dropped 1 base and J dropped 7 bases, with 11 bases sitting between them. CDR3 nucleotides: TGCAGCGTTGAAGGCGGGGCGGGAGAGCAGTACTTC. Amino acid sequence: CSVEGGAGEQYF.

CDR3 sequence (DNA): TGTGCCAGTAGTCTAGGAGCGGAGCCCGGTACCGGGGAGCTGTTTTTT. It encodes CASSLGAEPGTGELFF. This sequence joins TRBV19 and TRBJ2-2; D may be TRBD2 (5 bases). The CDR3 totals 16 residues. Trimming shortened V by 5 bases and J by 5 bases, and 18 bases separated the two germline ends. CDR1 is LNHDA and CDR2 is SQIVND in the germline V gene (reference sequence).

The gene calls are TRBV6-1 and TRBJ2-2; D is unclear. The CDR3 covers 13 residues. From germline, CDR1 is MNHNS and CDR2 SASEGT. The V end lost 7 bases, the J end lost 6 bases, and 12 bases lay between the germline ends. The CDR3 DNA reads TGTGCCAGCACCGACGCCCGGGCCGGGGAGCTGTTTTTT. It translates to CASTDARAGELFF.

The genes are TRBV19 and TRBJ2-2; TRBD2 matches at 9 bases. The CDR3 runs to 16 residues. V lost 3 bases, J lost 7 bases, and 9 bases stayed unmatched. Germline V lookup: CDR1 LNHDA, CDR2 SQIVND (reference sequence). The CDR3 protein is CASSMLAGAVGGELFF. The CDR3 bases are TGTGCCAGTAGTATGTTAGCGGGGGCCGTGGGCGGGGAGCTGTTTTTT.

This chain joins TRBV2 and TRBJ2-7; 9 bases align to TRBD1. The CDR3 loop spans 14 amino acids. V lost 5 bases to trimming and J lost 2 bases; unmatched junction nucleotides: 4. Per the germline V gene, CDR1 is SNHLY and CDR2 is FYNNEI. The CDR3 nucleotides read TGTGCCAGCAGTTCCGGGACAGGGACCTACGAGCAGTACTTC. Encoded protein: CASSSGTGTYEQYF.

This sequence joins TRBV5-4 and TRBJ2-4; a possible D gene is TRBD1 (6 bases). The CDR3 length is 16 residues. The germline V gene has CDR1 SGHNT and CDR2 YYREEE (reference sequence). V lost 4 bases, J lost 9 bases, and 23 bases lay in between. This chain's CDR3 is CASSPGSQQGTGIQYF. The CDR3 DNA sequence: TGTGCCAGCAGCCCTGGCTCCCAACAGGGAACGGGCATTCAGTACTTC.

The gene calls are TRBV5-1 and TRBJ2-3, with 7 nucleotides matching TRBD2. V shed 7 bases and J 2 bases; nucleotides not matched to a gene: 7. Per germline, CDR1 SGHRS and CDR2 YFSETQ. The CDR3 contains 14 residues. CDR3 nucleotide sequence: TGCGCCAGCGAGCTCGGGGGGTTCACAGATACGCAGTATTTT. Translation gives CASELGGFTDTQYF.

The chain uses TRBV15 and TRBJ2-7, with D unresolved. Germline CDR1 and CDR2: LNHNV and YYDKDF (reference sequence). The CDR3 is made up of 15 amino acids. V was clipped by 1 base and J by 0 bases, with 10 bases between them. This CDR3 reads CATSRGALSSYEQYF. Written as DNA, the CDR3 is TGTGCCACCAGCAGAGGGGCTTTAAGCTCCTACGAGCAGTACTTC.

The genes are TRBV5-8 and TRBJ1-2; 9 bases agree with TRBD1. The CDR3 contains 15 residues. V dropped 2 bases and J dropped 6; count of bases not matched to a gene: 8. The germline V gene encodes CDR1 SGHTS and CDR2 YDEGEE. The CDR3, as DNA: TGTGCCAGCAGCTTAACCGGGACAGGGTCCGATGGCTACACCTTC. Amino acid sequence: CASSLTGTGSDGYTF. The full variable domain, its missing parts supplied by reference TRBV5-8 and TRBJ1-2, is EAGVTQSPTHLIKTRGQQATLRCSPISGHTSVYWYQQALGLGLQFLLWYDEGEERNRGNFPPRFSGRQFPNYSSELNVNALELEDSALYLCASSLTGTGSDGYTFGSGTRLTVV.

This clone was observed once. The rearrangement links TRBV25-1 to TRBJ2-1; the match to TRBD2 covers 15 bases. The germline V gene has CDR1 MGHDK and CDR2 SYGVNS. CDR3 length: 17 amino acids. V lost 2 bases to trimming and J lost 7 bases; unmatched junction nucleotides: 6. The CDR3 region has the DNA TGTGCCAGCAGTGAACTCTCCGGACTAGCGGGGGGGAATGAGCAGTTCTTC. Its protein is CASSELSGLAGGNEQFF.

The CDR3 bases are TGTGCCAGCAGTTTATCGGTTACAGGGCGGAATGGCTACACCTTC. It specifies CASSLSVTGRNGYTF. This chain connects TRBV27 to TRBJ1-2; D possibly corresponds to TRBD1 (6 bases). Germline V gene sequence: CDR1 MNHEY, CDR2 SMNVEV (reference sequence). CDR3 length: 15 amino acids. The V gene lost 0 bases and the J gene lost 6 bases, with 14 bases spanning the gap.